One sample yielded the 10 T cell receptor beta chains listed below, sequenced in a study of post-analysis software for immune sequencing data. These TCRs' antigens remain unknown. Whole-study results and caveats: In patients, TRBV5-6, TRBV5-1 and TRBV20-1 belonged to five TRBV segments found more frequently than in controls.

Every TCR beta cDNA library bore unique molecular identifiers. A single record per CDR3 protein comes from TCRdb applying MiXCR to the PCR reads. Of about 430,000 distinct CDR3 sequences in the sample, less than 40% were seen once. The sample taken for sequencing was blood. These receptors were taken from a girl aged 2-10 years with multiple sclerosis.

This clonotype was seen just once. The chain employs TRBV28 and TRBJ2-5, with D maybe TRBD1 (5 bases). Trimming left V 4 bases short and J 3 bases short, with 15 bases between. The germline V gene encodes CDR1 MDHEN and CDR2 SYDVKM. The CDR3 covers 15 residues. The CDR3 coding sequence is TGTGCCAGCAGTTCCAGGGAAGGGATCAAAGAGACCCAGTACTTC. Translation: CASSSREGIKETQYF.

This clonotype was observed a handful of times. This chain uses TRBV29-1 with TRBJ1-5; weak D call: TRBD1 (6 bases). Trimming stripped 4 bases from V and 3 bases from J, with 7 bases between. Germline V gene data show CDR1 as SQVTM and CDR2 as ANQGSEA. The CDR3 spans 12 residues. The CDR3 here is CSVGQDNQPQHF. The CDR3 DNA sequence: TGCAGCGTTGGACAGGACAATCAGCCCCAGCATTTT.

The chain recombines TRBV20-1 with TRBJ2-4, with D perhaps TRBD1 (6 bases). This CDR3 is built from 12 residues. The V end lost 4 bases, the J end lost 11 bases, and 15 bases lay between the germline ends. Germline CDR1 DFQATT, CDR2 SNEGSKA (reference sequence). The CDR3 reads CSATQGSLLQYF. CDR3 sequence (DNA): TGCAGTGCTACACAGGGTTCTTTGCTTCAGTACTTC.

V and J are TRBV28 and TRBJ2-3; D ambiguous. The CDR3 runs 17 residues. V lost 4 bases and J lost 4, with 21 bases in between. CDR1 and CDR2 (germline): MDHEN, SYDVKM. The DNA of the CDR3 is TGTGCCAGCAGTTCCTCCCTGATCTGGAGAGCAGCAGATACGCAGTATTTT. Translated: CASSSSLIWRAADTQYF.

J is TRBJ2-2 and V is TRBV15; TRBD1 might be the D (6 bases). This CDR3 region has 14 residues. CDR1 and CDR2 (germline): LNHNV, YYDKDF (reference sequence). Trimming cost V 4 bases and J 7 bases, with 13 bases left between them. This CDR3 reads CATSMVSQGGELFF. CDR3 coding DNA: TGTGCCACCAGCATGGTATCACAGGGCGGGGAGCTGTTTTTT.

The genes are TRBV20-1 and TRBJ2-1, with D perhaps TRBD1 (6 bases). From germline, CDR1 is DFQATT and CDR2 SNEGSKA (reference sequence). Between the trimmed V and J ends, which lost 3 bases and 14 bases, there was a span of 14 bases. The CDR3 totals 11 residues. CDR3 amino acids: CSASLRDTEFF. CDR3 DNA: TGCAGTGCTAGTCTCCGGGACACAGAGTTCTTC.

This chain connects TRBV28 to TRBJ2-3; D ambiguous. CDR3 size: 13 residues. In germline, CDR1 is MDHEN, CDR2 SYDVKM. V dropped 3 bases and J dropped 6 bases, with 10 bases sitting between them. As DNA, the CDR3 is TGTGCCAGCAGTTTTTGGCGTCGGGATACGCAGTATTTT. It codes for CASSFWRRDTQYF.

This clonotype was observed a few times. The chain links TRBV28 to TRBJ2-6; D gene ambiguous. The CDR3 consists of 14 residues. CDR1 and CDR2 from the germline V gene are MDHEN and SYDVKM. The V end was cut by 5 bases, the J end by 0 bases, with 5 bases between. Here the CDR3 reads CASSTPSGANVLTF. DNA for the CDR3: TGTGCCAGCAGTACCCCCTCTGGGGCCAACGTCCTGACTTTC.

This clonotype was seen only a few times. The chain is built from TRBV24-1 and TRBJ2-1, with 7 nucleotides matching TRBD1. Germline assignment: CDR1 KGHDR and CDR2 SFDVKD. The CDR3 runs 21 residues. The trim removed 0 bases at V and 3 bases at J, leaving 19 bases unmatched. The CDR3 DNA reads TGTGCCACCAGTGATTTGCCGGGACAGAATTTCCCGACTTCCCGCTACAATGAGCAGTTCTTC. It yields the protein CATSDLPGQNFPTSRYNEQFF.

This clonotype showed up just a few times. V usage is TRBV12-3 or TRBV12-4 and J usage is TRBJ2-3, with TRBD2 as a possible D gene (5 bases). Trimming shortened V by 7 bases and J by 1 base, and 15 bases separated the two germline ends. The CDR3 has 15 residues. Written as DNA, the CDR3 is TGTGCCAGCACCTTCTACGGGATTGGCACAGATACGCAGTATTTT. It codes for CASTFYGIGTDTQYF.